The clone carrying this T cell receptor beta chain was recorded at least ten times. Its antigen is still unknown. The investigators amplified TCR beta CDR3 regions from RNA transcripts. The TCR CDR3 first-round RT-PCR relied on the HTBI primer set. One entry per CDR3 protein results from TCRdb running MiXCR on the multiplex PCR reads. There are about 480,000 distinct CDR3 sequences in the sample; over 13% occur only once, and 15% to 20% lies in the top ten. The source of the sample is a study of T cells in Graves' hyperthyroidism and ophthalmopathy. Findings and caveats of the study: Ophthalmopathy, which appeared later, was predicted by the model a median roughly 6.5 months before onset. Ophthalmopathy stood apart from stable hyperthyroidism in a 13 V-J model.

The germline V gene has CDR1 MDHEN and CDR2 SYDVKM. V trimming: 3 bases; J trimming: 4 bases; junction bases outside the gene matches: 6. The CDR3 contains 15 residues. The sequence came from a woman younger than 35 with Graves' hyperthyroidism. Sequencing input: blood. The rearrangement uses TRBV28 and TRBJ2-3, with 8 bases that match TRBD1. CDR3 DNA: TGTGCCAGCAGTTTTGGACAGGGTGTCGCAGATACGCAGTATTTT. It encodes CASSFGQGVADTQYF.